These 10 T cell receptor beta chains were all obtained from the same sample, sequenced in a study of human thymus T cells (TCRdb year 2020). Library creation used the immunoSEQ multiplex PCR assay. The table was pulled from immuneACCESS by TCRdb, which kept in-frame rearrangements only. Such tables lose some clones; where checked, under half of the loss comes from unresolved V genes, and the rest has no known cause. The sample has tens of thousands of clones on record, over 85% of them singletons. 0.034% of the sample is held by the ten biggest clonotypes. Thymus tissue was collected as surgical resects that were removed during corrective cardiac surgery. The sample consisted of thymus tissue. These receptors came from a girl in the first two years of life with a congenital heart defect but otherwise immunologically healthy.

The chain employs TRBV4-3 and TRBJ2-5; D ambiguous. Gene TRBJ2-7 matches the end of the DNA better, so the J call may be wrong. CDR1 is LGHNA and CDR2 is YSLEER in the germline V gene. CDR3 length: 15 amino acids. DNA of the CDR3: TGCGCCAGCAGCCAAGACCGGAGAGCACCCTACGAGCAGTACTTC. Amino acid sequence: CASSQDRRAPYEQYF.

The V call is TRBV18, the J call TRBJ2-2; D gene unclear. CDR1 KGHSH and CDR2 LQKENI come from the germline V gene. V lost 5 bases and J lost 1, with 2 bases in between. This CDR3 is 12 amino acids long. The CDR3 DNA reads as TGTGCCAGCTCAGTGAACACCGGGGAGCTGTTTTTT. This sequence encodes CASSVNTGELFF.

This sequence joins TRBV7-2 and TRBJ1-3; TRBD1 is a possible D gene (5 bases). The CDR3 sequence is 17 residues long. Trimming cost V 5 bases and J 4 bases, with 21 bases left between them. Per germline, CDR1 SGHTA and CDR2 FQGNSA. The CDR3 region has the DNA TGTGCCAGCAGCCCCCCGGTGGGGGAGGAGGCCGGAAACACCATATATTTT. Protein sequence: CASSPPVGEEAGNTIYF.

CDR3 nucleotides: TGTGCCAGCAGTGAATATCAGTCGACAGATGAAGCTTTCTTT. Its translation: CASSEYQSTDEAFF. The rearrangement links TRBV25-1 to TRBJ1-1, with D tentatively TRBD1 (5 bases). The CDR3 spans 14 residues. V lost 0 bases to trimming and J lost 7 bases, with 12 bases between them. CDR1 and CDR2 from the germline V gene are MGHDK and SYGVNS.

The chain recombines TRBV27 with TRBJ1-1; 9 bases are a match to TRBD1. V trimming: 6 bases; J trimming: 4 bases; junction bases outside the gene matches: 9. CDR3 length: 15 residues. Germline V gene data show CDR1 as MNHEY and CDR2 as SMNVEV (reference sequence). The DNA of the CDR3 is TGTGCCAGCAGCCGAGGACAGGGGCGGGGCACTGAAGCTTTCTTT. Translated, it gives CASSRGQGRGTEAFF.

This chain connects TRBV28 to TRBJ2-5; maybe TRBD1 (5 bases). The ends were cut back, 2 bases at V and 4 bases at J, with 17 bases in the middle. The CDR3 length is 16 residues. Looked up from germline, CDR1 is MDHEN and CDR2 is SYDVKM. CDR3 nucleotide sequence: TGTGCCAGCAGTTTACACAGGAGTAAAAAAGGAGAGACCCAGTACTTC. It is translated as CASSLHRSKKGETQYF.

The chain is built from TRBV6-1 and TRBJ2-7; D is unclear. This CDR3 comprises 14 residues. Between the trimmed V and J ends, which lost 4 bases and 3 bases, there was a span of 13 bases. The germline gives CDR1 MNHNS, CDR2 SASEGT. The CDR3 bases are TGTGCCAGCAGTGGTCCGGAACACATCTACGAGCAGTACTTC. It yields the protein CASSGPEHIYEQYF.

The V and J genes are TRBV7-2 and TRBJ1-1; D is perhaps TRBD1 (5 bases). The germline V gene has CDR1 SGHTA and CDR2 FQGNSA. This CDR3 has 16 amino acids. V dropped 4 bases and J dropped 3 bases, with 18 bases sitting between them. As DNA, the CDR3 is TGTGCCAGCAGCTCATACGAGCGGGGGGGGGACACTGAAGCTTTCTTT. As protein: CASSSYERGGDTEAFF.

The J gene is TRBJ2-7, the V gene TRBV4-2, with D maybe TRBD2 (5 bases). Germline V gives CDR1 LGHNA, CDR2 YNFKEQ. This CDR3 is 16 amino acids long. Between the trimmed V and J ends, which lost 0 bases and 5 bases, there was a span of 17 bases. CDR3 coding DNA: TGTGCCAGCAGCCAAGAAACTAGGCAGAGTAAAGACGAGCAGTACTTC. Translated, it gives CASSQETRQSKDEQYF.

This rearrangement joins TRBV4-3 to TRBJ2-2, with 7 bases aligning to TRBD2. The CDR3 consists of 19 residues. Looked up from germline, CDR1 is LGHNA and CDR2 is YSLEER. Trimming at V came to 1 base and at J to 0 bases, leaving 11 bases not matched to a gene. CDR3 residues: CASSQVGGRGPTNTGELFF. CDR3 in DNA: TGCGCCAGCAGCCAAGTCGGTGGGAGGGGCCCTACGAACACCGGGGAGCTGTTTTTT.